The T cell receptor beta chain under discussion was sequenced for a study of blood T cell repertoires in COVID-19. The repertoire was sequenced with immunoSEQ multiplex PCR; TCRdb's copy has only in-frame clones and lacks some. Of about 250,000 clones listed, around 84% were seen once; the top ten hold just over 6.5%. This clone turned up a few times. V lost 4 bases and J 4 bases, leaving 8 bases between the germline ends. CDR1 is SGHDT and CDR2 is YYEEEE in the germline V gene. The CDR3 sequence is 12 residues long. The material sequenced was PBMCs or T cells enriched from blood (not recorded which). The clonotype was recovered from a woman aged 50 to 65 who had been exposed to COVID-19. The chain couples TRBV5-6 to TRBJ2-5; no clear D gene. CDR3 sequence (DNA): TGTGCCAGCAGCGTCAGGCGAGAGACCCAGTACTTC. It is translated as CASSVRRETQYF.